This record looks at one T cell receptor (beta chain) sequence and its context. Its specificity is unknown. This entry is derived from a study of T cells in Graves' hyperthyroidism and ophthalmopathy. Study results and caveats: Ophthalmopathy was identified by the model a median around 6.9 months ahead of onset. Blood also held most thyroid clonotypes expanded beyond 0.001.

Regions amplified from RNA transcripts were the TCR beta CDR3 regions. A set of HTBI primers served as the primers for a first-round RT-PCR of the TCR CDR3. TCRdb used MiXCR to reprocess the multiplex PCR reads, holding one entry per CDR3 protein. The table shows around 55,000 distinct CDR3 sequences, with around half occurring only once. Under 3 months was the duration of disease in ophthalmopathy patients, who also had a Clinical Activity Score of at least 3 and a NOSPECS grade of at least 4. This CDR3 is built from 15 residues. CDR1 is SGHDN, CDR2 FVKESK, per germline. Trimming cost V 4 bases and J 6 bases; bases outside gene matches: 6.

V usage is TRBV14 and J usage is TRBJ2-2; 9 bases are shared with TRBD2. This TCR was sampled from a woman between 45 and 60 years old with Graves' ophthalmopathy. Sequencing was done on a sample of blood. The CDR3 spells CASSPLTSGAGELFF. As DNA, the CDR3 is TGTGCCAGCAGCCCGTTGACTAGCGGCGCCGGGGAGCTGTTTTTT.